This TCR beta chain was documented in a study of T cells in Graves' hyperthyroidism and ophthalmopathy. Trimming left V 4 bases short and J 6 bases short, with 16 bases between. Germline CDR1 reads SGHDN; CDR2 reads FVKESK. The CDR3 runs 14 residues. Amplified regions were TCR beta CDR3 sequences from RNA transcripts. The TCR CDR3 first-round RT-PCR relied on the HTBI primer set. TCRdb passed the multiplex PCR reads through MiXCR, listing each CDR3 protein once. The sample lists 550,000 to 700,000 distinct CDR3 sequences, around 42% occurring once. The clonotype was recovered from an adult woman with Graves' disease, either hyperthyroidism or ophthalmopathy (not recorded which). V is TRBV14 and J is TRBJ2-7; D unclear. The sequencing input was peripheral blood or thyroid tissue (not recorded which). The CDR3 DNA reads TGTGCCAGCAGCCTCCCTAGTTCCCGGAGCGAGCAGTACTTC. Its translation: CASSLPSSRSEQYF.